Shown below are 20 T cell receptor beta chains from a single sample sequenced in a study of human T cells and chemical hapten exposure. From the RACE reads, TCRdb called clonotypes with MiXCR, one entry per CDR3 protein. Found here are around 380,000 distinct CDR3 sequences, over 5% of them singletons; the top ten hold around 8%. Time point noted: pre-sensitization, week 0. As to treatment: therapeutic diphenylcyclopropenone sensitization with weekly scalp DPC. Sequencing used whole blood, obtained in connection with sensitization to the hapten diphenylcyclopropenone (DPC). These receptors were obtained from a woman between 18 and 29 years old with alopecia areata. Some clones in this sample may be carry-over from other donors' samples.

This clonotype was seen repeatedly, ten times or more. One end of the junction varies from germline; a read error may be responsible. V usage is TRBV28 and J usage is TRBJ2-7; no reliable D call. CDR1 MDHEN and CDR2 SYDVKM come from the germline V gene. The CDR3 consists of 17 residues. The CDR3 is CASSFAASHMVSHEQYF. The CDR3 nucleotides read TGTGCCAGCAGTTTTGCGGCCTCCCACATGGTCTCCCACGAGCAGTACTTC.

V usage is TRBV6-1 and J usage is TRBJ1-1; no clear D. V was trimmed by 0 bases and J by 0 bases, leaving 5 bases between them. Germline V CDR1 and CDR2: MNHNS, SASEGT. The CDR3 is 14 amino acids. CDR3 sequence: CASSEAQVNTEAFF. The DNA of the CDR3 is TGTGCCAGCAGTGAAGCGCAAGTGAACACTGAAGCTTTCTTT.

This chain connects TRBV27 to TRBJ2-5; D gene ambiguous. This CDR3 is 15 amino acids long. CDR1 and CDR2 (germline): MNHEY, SMNVEV (reference sequence). The V and J ends lost 0 bases and 4 bases respectively, with 12 bases between them. The CDR3 DNA reads TGTGCCAGCAGTTTATCGGCCGGCTTTTCAGAGACCCAGTACTTC. This codes for CASSLSAGFSETQYF.

This clonotype was seen a few times. J is TRBJ1-1 and V is TRBV6-2 or TRBV6-3, with D tentatively TRBD1 (6 bases). V gave up 0 bases and J gave up 11 bases, with 19 bases separating them. The CDR3 spans 15 residues. Germline V lookup: CDR1 MNHEY, CDR2 SVGEGT. The CDR3 coding sequence is TGTGCCAGCAGTTACTCTCGTTGGGGGGGCCAGGAGGCTTTCTTT. Its protein product is CASSYSRWGGQEAFF.

This clonotype has ten or more counts. The rearrangement uses TRBV6-6 and TRBJ1-2; D uncertain. V dropped 5 bases and J dropped 0 bases, with 4 bases sitting between them. The CDR3 is 12 residues long. CDR1 MNHNY and CDR2 SVGAGI come from the germline V gene (reference sequence). CDR3 protein: CASSTANYGYTF. The CDR3 DNA reads TGTGCCAGCAGTACAGCTAACTATGGCTACACCTTC.

This chain connects TRBV20-1 to TRBJ2-5, with D perhaps TRBD1 or TRBD2 (5 bases each). The V end lost 0 bases, the J end lost 2 bases, and 13 bases lay between the germline ends. Germline V gene sequence: CDR1 DFQATT, CDR2 SNEGSKA (reference sequence). This CDR3 has 15 residues. The chain's CDR3 is CSARDGRDQQETQYF. CDR3 DNA: TGCAGTGCTAGAGATGGCAGGGACCAACAAGAGACCCAGTACTTC.

This clonotype was observed many times. V and J are TRBV29-1 and TRBJ1-1; perhaps TRBD1 as D (5 bases). With 3 bases removed from V and 5 bases from J, the gap between germline ends came to 13 bases. The CDR3 contains 13 residues. The germline V gene encodes CDR1 SQVTM and CDR2 ANQGSEA. The CDR3 nucleotides are TGCAGCGTTGATGCCAGGGAAATAACTGAAGCTTTCTTT. Its translation: CSVDAREITEAFF.

This clonotype showed up many times. This chain links TRBV29-1 with TRBJ1-2; D is perhaps TRBD1 (5 bases). The CDR3 runs 16 residues. Trimming removed 3 bases from V and 4 bases from J, with 21 bases in between. Looked up from germline, CDR1 is SQVTM and CDR2 is ANQGSEA. The CDR3 loop reads CSVEKEAGTSGYGYTF. CDR3 DNA sequence: TGCAGCGTTGAGAAAGAAGCCGGGACTTCTGGCTATGGCTACACCTTC.

This clonotype was seen only a few times. The chain carries TRBV6-6 and TRBJ2-5, with 13 positions matching TRBD2. The germline gives CDR1 MNHNY, CDR2 SVGAGI (reference sequence). Trimming removed 6 bases from V and 4 bases from J; junction bases left unmatched: 8. The CDR3 consists of 16 residues. CDR3 region: CASSWTSGGLGETQYF. DNA for the CDR3: TGTGCCAGCAGCTGGACTAGCGGGGGCCTAGGAGAGACCCAGTACTTC.

This clonotype was observed at least ten times. This rearrangement joins TRBV18 to TRBJ1-1; 8 bases agree with TRBD1. The CDR3 length is 14 residues. CDR1 KGHSH and CDR2 LQKENI come from the germline V gene. Trimming cost V 6 bases and J 5 bases; bases outside gene matches: 8. In DNA form, the CDR3 reads TGTGCCAGCTCCCTACAGGGGGGGTGGACTGAAGCTTTCTTT. Its protein product is CASSLQGGWTEAFF.

This clonotype was observed many times. The chain combines TRBV3-1 with TRBJ1-5; D not resolved. The V gene's germline CDR1 is LGHDT and CDR2 YNNKEL (reference sequence). The CDR3 is made up of 14 amino acids. The V gene lost 1 base and the J gene lost 9 bases, with 13 bases spanning the gap. The chain's CDR3 is CASSQVEQPLPQHF. The CDR3 DNA reads as TGTGCCAGCAGCCAAGTGGAACAGCCCCTGCCCCAGCATTTT.

In this sample, this clonotype turned up a few times. This sequence joins TRBV7-9 and TRBJ2-5, with a possible D match to TRBD1 (5 bases). The germline CDR1 and CDR2 sequences are SEHNR and FQNEAQ (reference sequence). The V and J ends lost 5 bases and 1 base respectively, with 8 bases between them. This CDR3 has 13 amino acids. This CDR3 is CASSPTAQETQYF. CDR3 coding DNA: TGTGCCAGCAGCCCGACAGCCCAAGAGACCCAGTACTTC.

This clonotype was counted between two and nine times. The chain joins TRBV20-1 to TRBJ2-5, with 7 nucleotides matching TRBD2. V lost 5 bases and J lost 2; bases outside the gene matches: 14. CDR1 DFQATT and CDR2 SNEGSKA come from the germline V gene (reference sequence). The CDR3 covers 16 residues. CDR3 loop: CSAGLNSGPTQETQYF. CDR3 in DNA: TGCAGTGCTGGACTGAATAGCGGGCCTACACAAGAGACCCAGTACTTC.

This clonotype occurred many times. The rearrangement uses TRBV12-3 or TRBV12-4 and TRBJ1-4; unclear D gene. V dropped 6 bases and J dropped 8 bases, with 16 bases sitting between them. This CDR3 is built from 14 residues. CDR3 in DNA: TGTGCCAGCAGCCCTGCCGTCCGGAGGGAAAAACTGTTTTTT. Translating gives CASSPAVRREKLFF.

The genes are TRBV27 and TRBJ1-6; D is possibly TRBD1 (6 bases). Trimming took 4 bases from V and 8 from J, leaving 18 bases between them. The CDR3 consists of 16 residues. CDR1 MNHEY and CDR2 SMNVEV come from the germline V gene (reference sequence). DNA of the CDR3: TGTGCCAGCAGTTCCCCCATACAGGGAGTTGATTCACCCCTCCACTTT. It encodes CASSSPIQGVDSPLHF.

At least ten counts were recorded for this clonotype. The chain has TRBV28 and TRBJ2-7; D unresolved. This CDR3 comprises 16 residues. The V and J ends lost 2 bases and 2 bases respectively, with 16 bases between them. Germline V gene lookup returns CDR1 MDHEN and CDR2 SYDVKM. The CDR3 coding sequence is TGTGCCAGCAGTTTACCCCTAAGGGCCGGAACCTACGAGCAGTACTTC. Protein: CASSLPLRAGTYEQYF.

The sample holds many counts of this clonotype. The chain links TRBV27 to TRBJ1-2; D is possibly TRBD1 (6 bases). CDR3 length: 13 amino acids. Germline V CDR1 and CDR2: MNHEY, SMNVEV (reference sequence). The ends were cut back, 10 bases at V and 4 bases at J, with 16 bases in the middle. DNA for the CDR3: TGTGCCACGAGTTTGGTAGGGGGCTATGGCTACACCTTC. Its protein product is CATSLVGGYGYTF.

V and J are TRBV24-1 and TRBJ1-5; tentatively, D is TRBD1 (6 bases). CDR1 and CDR2 from the germline V gene are KGHDR and SFDVKD. V dropped 5 bases and J dropped 0 bases, with 13 bases sitting between them. The CDR3 length is 16 residues. The CDR3 DNA is TGTGCCACCAGTGCCCCCGGACAGATTAGCAATCAGCCCCAGCATTTT. Protein sequence: CATSAPGQISNQPQHF.

This clonotype was seen only a few times. In DNA form, the CDR3 reads TGTGCCAGCAGTTACTACGGAGGGGAGGGTGGTCAGCCCCAGCATTTT. Translating it yields CASSYYGGEGGQPQHF. This chain links TRBV6-2 or TRBV6-3 with TRBJ1-5; tentative D call: TRBD1 (5 bases). The CDR3 runs 16 residues. Trimming removed 1 base at V and 6 bases at J, with 16 bases between. Germline values: CDR1 MNHEY, CDR2 SVGEGT.

Many counts were recorded for this clonotype. CDR3 DNA: TGTGCCAGCAGTACTAGAAATGAGCAGTTCTTC. Its protein is CASSTRNEQFF. The chain joins TRBV27 to TRBJ2-1; possibly TRBD2 for D (5 bases). Germline V gene lookup returns CDR1 MNHEY and CDR2 SMNVEV (reference sequence). Trimming cost V 5 bases and J 7 bases, with 6 bases left between them. CDR3 length: 11 amino acids.